The rows below give T cell receptor beta chains drawn from one sample of a study of shared clonotypes between healthy human individuals. Using immunoSEQ multiplex PCR, the repertoire was profiled, and TCRdb retains in-frame clones only, with some absent. The profile covers around 2.1 million clones, with 85% to 95% appearing a single time and 1.7% taken by the ten largest. Sequenced input: naive CD8+ T cells from PBMCs. All receptors derive from a man aged 18 to 30 in good health. Some clones in this sample may be carry-over from other donors' samples. CDR3s leave out the opening cysteine and the closing phenylalanine or tryptophan.

v_call | cdr3_aa
TRBV9 | ASSGFGTGDDEQY
TRBV5-3 | ARSFTWGNGTERVGGYNSPLH
TRBV7-9 | ASSRGEAGGLEQY
TRBV5-1 | ASSLLTGMNTEAF
TRBV15 | ATSPESQFSSYNEQF
TRBV7-9 | ASQDGRGNQPQH
TRBV28 | ASLYGRLNNYGYT
TRBV4-1 | ASSEAGDRGIWNTEAF
TRBV4-3 | ASSQERNQPQH
TRBV28 | ASKISYEQY
TRBV10-3 | AISESVLAGNTDTQY
TRBV12-5 | ASGFGGNTEAF
TRBV7-6 | ASSTTGAGGEQY
TRBV7-2 | ASSLASGSRRPGELF
TRBV28 | ASSLGEPGRETQY
TRBV27 | ASSYRISGETQY
TRBV11-2 | ASSFGRSQAYGYT
TRBV9 | ASSDSGRNYNEQF
TRBV27 | ASNGRGAVALEQF
TRBV27 | ASSSLTSGRALQETQY
TRBV10-3 | ATETESSYNEQF
TRBV27 | ASTPGGAYGYT
TRBV2 | ASRKRASGNEQF
TRBV9 | ASSVVGFRATDTQY